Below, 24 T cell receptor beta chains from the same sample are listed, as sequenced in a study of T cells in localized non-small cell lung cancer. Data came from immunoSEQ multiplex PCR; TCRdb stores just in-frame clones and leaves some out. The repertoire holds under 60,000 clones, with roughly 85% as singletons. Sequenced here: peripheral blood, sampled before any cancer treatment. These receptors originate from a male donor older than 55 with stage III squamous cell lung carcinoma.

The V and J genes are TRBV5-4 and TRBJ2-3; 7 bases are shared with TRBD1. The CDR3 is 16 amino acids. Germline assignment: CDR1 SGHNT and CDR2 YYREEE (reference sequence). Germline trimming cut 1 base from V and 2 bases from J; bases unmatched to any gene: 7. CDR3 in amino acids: CASSLLVQGNTDTQYF. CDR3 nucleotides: TGTGCCAGCAGCTTGTTGGTACAGGGGAACACAGATACGCAGTATTTT.

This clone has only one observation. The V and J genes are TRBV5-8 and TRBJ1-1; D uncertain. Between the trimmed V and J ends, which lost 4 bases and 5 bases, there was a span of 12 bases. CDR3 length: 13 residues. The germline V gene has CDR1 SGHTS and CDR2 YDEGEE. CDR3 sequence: CASSLGPKTEAFF. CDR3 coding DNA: TGTGCCAGCAGCCTAGGGCCAAAGACTGAAGCTTTCTTT.

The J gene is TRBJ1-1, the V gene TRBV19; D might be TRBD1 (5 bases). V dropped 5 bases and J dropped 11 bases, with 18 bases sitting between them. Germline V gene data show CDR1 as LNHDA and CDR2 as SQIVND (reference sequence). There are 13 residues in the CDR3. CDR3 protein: CASSALDSPTAFF. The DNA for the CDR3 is TGTGCCAGTAGTGCCCTAGACAGCCCCACGGCTTTCTTT.

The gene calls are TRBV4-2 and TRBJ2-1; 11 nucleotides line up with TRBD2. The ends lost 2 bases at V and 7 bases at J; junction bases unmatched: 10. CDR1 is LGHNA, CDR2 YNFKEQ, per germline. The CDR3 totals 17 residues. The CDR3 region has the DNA TGTGCCAGCAGCCAACCTTATAGCGGGGGGGCAGGTAATGAGCAGTTCTTC. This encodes CASSQPYSGGAGNEQFF.

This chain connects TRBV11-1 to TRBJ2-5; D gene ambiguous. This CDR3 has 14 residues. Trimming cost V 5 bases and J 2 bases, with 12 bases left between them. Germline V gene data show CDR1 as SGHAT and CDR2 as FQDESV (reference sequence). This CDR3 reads CASSPRHGQETQYF. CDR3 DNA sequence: TGTGCCAGCAGCCCACGGCACGGTCAAGAGACCCAGTACTTC.

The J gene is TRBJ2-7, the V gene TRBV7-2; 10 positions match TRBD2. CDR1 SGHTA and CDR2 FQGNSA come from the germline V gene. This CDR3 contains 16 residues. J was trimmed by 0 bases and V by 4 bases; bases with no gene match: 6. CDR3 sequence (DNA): TGTGCCAGCAGCTCCTTAGCGGGAGGCAGCTCCTACGAGCAGTACTTC. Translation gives CASSSLAGGSSYEQYF.

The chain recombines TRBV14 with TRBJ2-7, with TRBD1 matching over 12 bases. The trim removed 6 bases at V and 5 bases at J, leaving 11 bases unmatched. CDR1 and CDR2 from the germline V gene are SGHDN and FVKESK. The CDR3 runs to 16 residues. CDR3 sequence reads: CASSHVGDRGLNEQYF. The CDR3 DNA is TGTGCCAGCAGTCACGTTGGGGACAGGGGGCTAAACGAGCAGTACTTC.

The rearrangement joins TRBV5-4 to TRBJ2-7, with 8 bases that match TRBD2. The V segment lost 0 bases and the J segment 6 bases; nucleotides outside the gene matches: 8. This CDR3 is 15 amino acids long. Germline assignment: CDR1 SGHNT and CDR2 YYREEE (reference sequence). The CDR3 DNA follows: TGTGCCAGCAGCTTGGACAGCGGGAGAGATCGCGAGCAGTACTTC. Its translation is CASSLDSGRDREQYF.

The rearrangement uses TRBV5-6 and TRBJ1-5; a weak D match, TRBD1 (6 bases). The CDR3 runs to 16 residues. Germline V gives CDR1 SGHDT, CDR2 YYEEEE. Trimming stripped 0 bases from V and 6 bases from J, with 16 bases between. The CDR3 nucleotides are TGTGCCAGCAGCTTGGGGGCGGGGACAAGTTTTCAGCCCCAGCATTTT. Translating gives CASSLGAGTSFQPQHF.

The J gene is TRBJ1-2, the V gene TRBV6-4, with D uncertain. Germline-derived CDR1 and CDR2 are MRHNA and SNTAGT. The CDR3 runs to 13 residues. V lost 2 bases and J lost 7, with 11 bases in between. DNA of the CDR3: TGTGCCAGCAGTGACCGCTGGGCCGGTGGCTACACCTTC. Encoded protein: CASSDRWAGGYTF.

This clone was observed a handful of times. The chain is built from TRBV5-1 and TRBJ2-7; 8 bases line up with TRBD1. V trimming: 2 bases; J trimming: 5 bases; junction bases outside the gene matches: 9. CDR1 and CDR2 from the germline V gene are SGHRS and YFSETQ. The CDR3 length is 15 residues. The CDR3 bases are TGCGCCAGCAGCTTCTCGGACAGGGTAGTCAACGAGCAGTACTTC. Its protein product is CASSFSDRVVNEQYF.

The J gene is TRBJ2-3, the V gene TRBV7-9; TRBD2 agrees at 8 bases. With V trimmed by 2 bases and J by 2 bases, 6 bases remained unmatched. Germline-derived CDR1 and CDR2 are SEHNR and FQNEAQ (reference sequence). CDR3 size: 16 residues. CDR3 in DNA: TGTGCCAGCAGCTTAAGGCTAGCGGGTTTCACAGATACGCAGTATTTT. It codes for CASSLRLAGFTDTQYF. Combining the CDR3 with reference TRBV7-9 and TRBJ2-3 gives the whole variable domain DTGVSQNPRHKITKRGQNVTFRCDPISEHNRLYWYRQTLGQGPEFLTYFQNEAQLEKSRLLSDRFSAERPKGSFSTLEIQRTEQGDSAMYLCASSLRLAGFTDTQYFGPGTRLTVL.

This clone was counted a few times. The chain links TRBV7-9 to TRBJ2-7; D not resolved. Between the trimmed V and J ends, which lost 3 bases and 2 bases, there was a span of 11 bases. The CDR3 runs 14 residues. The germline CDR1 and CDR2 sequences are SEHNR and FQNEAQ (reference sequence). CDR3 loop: CASSLSAGTYEQYF. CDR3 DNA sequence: TGTGCCAGCAGCTTGTCTGCAGGAACCTACGAGCAGTACTTC.

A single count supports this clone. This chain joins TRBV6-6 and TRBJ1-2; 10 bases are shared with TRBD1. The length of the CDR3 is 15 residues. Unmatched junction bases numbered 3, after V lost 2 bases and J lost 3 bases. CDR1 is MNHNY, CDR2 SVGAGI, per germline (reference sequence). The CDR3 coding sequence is TGTGCCAGCAGTTACATAGGGACAGGGGACTATGGCTACACCTTC. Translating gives CASSYIGTGDYGYTF.

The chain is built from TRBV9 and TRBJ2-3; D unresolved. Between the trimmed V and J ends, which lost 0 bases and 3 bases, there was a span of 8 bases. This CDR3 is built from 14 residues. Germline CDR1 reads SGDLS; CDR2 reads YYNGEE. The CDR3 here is CASSVVPGTDTQYF. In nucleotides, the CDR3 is TGTGCCAGCAGCGTAGTCCCCGGTACAGATACGCAGTATTTT.

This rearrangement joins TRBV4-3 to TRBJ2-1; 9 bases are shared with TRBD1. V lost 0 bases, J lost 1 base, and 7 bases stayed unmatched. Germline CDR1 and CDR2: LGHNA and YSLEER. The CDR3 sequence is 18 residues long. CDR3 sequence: CASSQDRDREISYNEQFF. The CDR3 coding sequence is TGCGCCAGCAGCCAAGATCGGGACAGGGAAATTTCCTACAATGAGCAGTTCTTC.

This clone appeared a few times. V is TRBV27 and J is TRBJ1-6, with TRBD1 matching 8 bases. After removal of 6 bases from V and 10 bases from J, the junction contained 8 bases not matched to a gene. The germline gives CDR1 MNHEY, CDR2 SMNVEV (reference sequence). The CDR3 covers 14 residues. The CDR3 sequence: CASSPGGPNSPLHF. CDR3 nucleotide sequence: TGTGCCAGCAGCCCAGGGGGCCCAAACTCACCCCTCCACTTT.

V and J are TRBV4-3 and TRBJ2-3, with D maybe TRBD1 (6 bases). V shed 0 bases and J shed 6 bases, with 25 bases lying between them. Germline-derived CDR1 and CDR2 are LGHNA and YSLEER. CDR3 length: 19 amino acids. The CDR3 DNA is TGCGCCAGCAGCCAAGATTTTTATGGTGGGGGCGGACCTGCGGATACGCAGTATTTT. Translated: CASSQDFYGGGGPADTQYF.

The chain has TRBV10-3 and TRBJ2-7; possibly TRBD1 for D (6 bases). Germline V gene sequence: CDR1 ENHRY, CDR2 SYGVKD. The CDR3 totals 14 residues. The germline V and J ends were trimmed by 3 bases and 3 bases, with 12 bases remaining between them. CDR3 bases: TGTGCCATCAGTGACAGGGGAGAAGGCTACGAGCAGTACTTC. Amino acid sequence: CAISDRGEGYEQYF.

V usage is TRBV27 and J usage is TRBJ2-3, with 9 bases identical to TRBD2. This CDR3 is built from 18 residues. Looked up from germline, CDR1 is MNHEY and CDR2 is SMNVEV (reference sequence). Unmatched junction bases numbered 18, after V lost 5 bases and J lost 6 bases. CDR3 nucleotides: TGTGCCAGCAGTCCCAAGGCCGGTCGAGCGGGGGGCAAGGATACGCAGTATTTT. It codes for CASSPKAGRAGGKDTQYF.

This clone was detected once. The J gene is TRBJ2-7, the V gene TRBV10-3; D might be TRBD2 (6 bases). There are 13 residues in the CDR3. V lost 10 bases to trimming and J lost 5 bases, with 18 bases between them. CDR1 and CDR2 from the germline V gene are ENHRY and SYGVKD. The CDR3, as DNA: TGTGCCACCCATGGAGGGAGTGGTGACGAGCAGTACTTC. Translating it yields CATHGGSGDEQYF.

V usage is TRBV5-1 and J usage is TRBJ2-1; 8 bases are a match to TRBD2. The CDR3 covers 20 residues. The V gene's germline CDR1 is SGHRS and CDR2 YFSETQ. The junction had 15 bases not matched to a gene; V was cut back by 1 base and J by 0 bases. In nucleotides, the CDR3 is TGCGCCAGCAGCTTGAAGGCTAGCGGGCCTACCTCGAGCTCCTACAATGAGCAGTTCTTC. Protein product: CASSLKASGPTSSSYNEQFF.

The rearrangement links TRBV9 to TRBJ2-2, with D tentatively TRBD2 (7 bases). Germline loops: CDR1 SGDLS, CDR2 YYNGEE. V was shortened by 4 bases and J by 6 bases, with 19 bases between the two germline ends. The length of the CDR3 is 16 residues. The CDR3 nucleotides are TGTGCCAGCAGCTTACAGACTAGCAGGGGCGCCGGGGAGCTGTTTTTT. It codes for CASSLQTSRGAGELFF.

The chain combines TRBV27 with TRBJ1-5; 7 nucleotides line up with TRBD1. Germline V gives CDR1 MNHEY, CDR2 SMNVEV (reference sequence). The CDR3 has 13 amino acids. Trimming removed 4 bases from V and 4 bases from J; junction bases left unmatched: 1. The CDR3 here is CASSWDRNQPQHF. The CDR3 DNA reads TGTGCCAGCAGTTGGGACAGAAATCAGCCCCAGCATTTT.